This TCR beta chain was obtained from a study of post-analysis software for immune sequencing data. Study context: The study covered relapsing-remitting, secondary progressive and progressive-relapsing courses of multiple sclerosis. Study conclusions and caveats: Significantly lower normalized Chao1 diversity was found in patients with multiple sclerosis relative to controls. Same-batch samples co-clustered strongly by F measure. Controls had lower frequencies than patients of a few TRBV segments, which included TRBV5-6, TRBV5-1 and TRBV20-1.

Tagging with unique molecular identifiers was a feature of the TCR beta cDNA libraries. cDNA molecules numbering about 470,000 came from approximately 1 to 10 million T cells. TCRdb re-analysed the PCR reads in MiXCR, keeping a single row per CDR3 protein. Of about 540,000 distinct CDR3 sequences listed, 30% to 40% were seen once; the top ten hold roughly 6%. The V end lost 2 bases, the J end lost 2 bases, and 15 bases lay between the germline ends. Germline CDR1 is MNHEY and CDR2 is SVGAGI. The CDR3 runs 16 residues. This clonotype was seen ten or more times. Antigen: not known. This receptor was identified in a girl under 18 with multiple sclerosis. The source material was blood. J is TRBJ2-5 and V is TRBV6-5; tentatively, D is TRBD2 (5 bases). The CDR3 sequence is CASSYTWQRLQETQYF. CDR3 DNA sequence: TGTGCCAGCAGTTACACTTGGCAGCGGCTACAAGAGACCCAGTACTTC.